These 17 T cell receptor beta chains came from one sample sequenced in a study of CD8+ T cells in alopecia areata. The authors extracted RNA and reverse transcribed it into cDNA as the sequencing template. Measured with immunoSEQ multiplex PCR; TCRdb has only the in-frame clones, and not every one. The sample records 150,000 to 200,000 clones, 55% to 75% being singletons. Sample treatment: oral pan-JAK inhibitor, 5-10 mg twice daily. The sample here was CD4+ T cells sorted from blood, taken at week 4, from a patient treated with tofacitinib. The receptor source for this set is a human donor with alopecia areata.

This clone was counted only a few times. J is TRBJ1-2 and V is TRBV30; D gene ambiguous. This CDR3 contains 12 residues. Trimming left V 2 bases short and J 2 bases short, with 6 bases between. Germline values: CDR1 GTSNPN, CDR2 SVGIG (reference sequence). CDR3 DNA sequence: TGTGCCTGGAGTAACGGGAACTATGGCTACACCTTC. This sequence encodes CAWSNGNYGYTF. Full variable domain (outside the CDR3, taken from reference TRBV30 and TRBJ1-2): SQTIHQWPATLVQPVGSPLSLECTVEGTSNPNLYWYRQAAGRGLQLLFYSVGIGQISSEVPQNLSASRPQDRQFILSSKKLLLSDSGFYLCAWSNGNYGYTFGSGTRLTVV.

The chain has TRBV29-1 and TRBJ2-1; D uncertain. Germline V gene data show CDR1 as SQVTM and CDR2 as ANQGSEA. The CDR3 is 12 residues long. The germline V and J ends were trimmed by 7 bases and 5 bases, with 12 bases remaining between them. The DNA of the CDR3 is TGCAGCGGAAGAGGTGGGAACAATGAGCAGTTCTTC. This encodes CSGRGGNNEQFF.

This chain joins TRBV7-9 and TRBJ1-2; no clear D gene. The V and J ends lost 4 bases and 7 bases respectively, with 16 bases between them. This CDR3 has 14 amino acids. Germline V gene lookup returns CDR1 SEHNR and CDR2 FQNEAQ (reference sequence). CDR3 sequence reads: CASSSTGASSGYTF. DNA of the CDR3: TGTGCCAGCAGCTCCACCGGAGCCTCAAGTGGCTACACCTTC.

The gene calls are TRBV29-1 and TRBJ2-2; perhaps TRBD1 as D (6 bases). V was cut by 7 bases and J by 3 bases, with 12 bases left in between. CDR3 length: 13 amino acids. Germline V gene data show CDR1 as SQVTM and CDR2 as ANQGSEA. As DNA, the CDR3 is TGCAGCGCTGGGCGGACAGACACCGGGGAGCTGTTTTTT. Translated: CSAGRTDTGELFF.

This chain links TRBV11-2 with TRBJ2-6, with D perhaps TRBD1 (6 bases). The germline V gene has CDR1 SGHAT and CDR2 FQNNGV. Trimming stripped 5 bases from V and 0 bases from J, with 17 bases between. This CDR3 is 18 amino acids long. CDR3 bases: TGTGCCAGCAGCCCCTTCCCACAGGGCCGCTCTGGGGCCAACGTCCTGACTTTC. Protein sequence: CASSPFPQGRSGANVLTF.

This chain connects TRBV6-6 to TRBJ1-1; D unresolved. Trimming took 2 bases from V and 1 from J, leaving 5 bases between them. CDR1 is MNHNY, CDR2 SVGAGI, per germline (reference sequence). The CDR3 is 13 residues long. The DNA for the CDR3 is TGTGCCAGCAGTTACAAAGAGAACACTGAAGCTTTCTTT. This encodes CASSYKENTEAFF.

The sample holds one count of this clone. The chain links TRBV2 to TRBJ2-6; no firm D call. The CDR3 contains 18 residues. The germline V gene encodes CDR1 SNHLY and CDR2 FYNNEI. Trimming stripped 6 bases from V and 2 bases from J, with 20 bases between. As DNA, the CDR3 is TGTGCCAGCAGCCAGGACCCAAAAAGAAGAGCTGGGGCCAACGTCCTGACTTTC. This encodes CASSQDPKRRAGANVLTF.

This clone came up a few times. This rearrangement joins TRBV30 to TRBJ2-5; D ambiguous. From germline, CDR1 is GTSNPN and CDR2 SVGIG (reference sequence). V shed 1 base and J shed 2 bases, with 17 bases lying between them. This CDR3 region has 16 residues. CDR3 protein: CAWSDGVRRLQETQYF. The CDR3 nucleotides are TGTGCCTGGAGTGACGGCGTCAGGAGATTGCAAGAGACCCAGTACTTC.

This sequence joins TRBV15 and TRBJ2-7, with no clear D. The CDR3 totals 14 residues. V lost 1 base and J 2 bases, leaving 9 bases between the germline ends. CDR1 and CDR2 (germline): LNHNV, YYDKDF (reference sequence). CDR3 sequence (DNA): TGTGCCACCAGCAGAGGCGGATTGACCTACGAGCAGTACTTC. It is translated as CATSRGGLTYEQYF.

Only a few counts were recorded for this clone. J is TRBJ2-5 and V is TRBV10-2; D is perhaps TRBD2 (6 bases). The J call is uncertain, as TRBJ2-7 better fits the DNA end. The CDR3 totals 12 residues. The germline V gene has CDR1 WSHSY and CDR2 SAAADI. CDR3 coding DNA: TGCGCCAGCAGTGTGGGAGGCTACGAGCAGTACTTC. Translation gives CASSVGGYEQYF.

This clone was seen only a few times. The chain links TRBV11-2 to TRBJ2-3, with 11 bases fitting TRBD2. This CDR3 spans 14 amino acids. The V and J ends lost 3 bases and 4 bases, in that order; junction bases with no gene match: 0. Germline V gene data show CDR1 as SGHAT and CDR2 as FQNNGV. This chain's CDR3 is CASSFSGGADTQYF. CDR3 DNA sequence: TGTGCCAGCAGCTTTAGCGGGGGGGCAGATACGCAGTATTTT.

The genes are TRBV30 and TRBJ1-5, with D tentatively TRBD1 (6 bases). This CDR3 comprises 18 residues. Germline V gene sequence: CDR1 GTSNPN, CDR2 SVGIG (reference sequence). V was clipped by 1 base and J by 0 bases, with 19 bases between them. DNA of the CDR3: TGTGCCTGGAGTGGTAGCTGGGGGGACATTTATAGCAATCAGCCCCAGCATTTT. Protein: CAWSGSWGDIYSNQPQHF.

The chain recombines TRBV5-1 with TRBJ1-5; TRBD1 aligns across 9 bases. CDR3 size: 15 residues. V gave up 3 bases and J gave up 3 bases; unmatched junction bases: 4. Germline loops: CDR1 SGHRS, CDR2 YFSETQ. The DNA of the CDR3 is TGCGCCAGCAGCTCCGGGACAGGGTCCAATCAGCCCCAGCATTTT. This translates into CASSSGTGSNQPQHF.

V and J are TRBV6-5 and TRBJ1-1; 9 bases map to TRBD1. The CDR3 has 14 amino acids. The germline V gene encodes CDR1 MNHEY and CDR2 SVGAGI. The J segment lost 5 bases and the V segment lost 7 bases, leaving 8 bases of the junction unmatched. In DNA form, the CDR3 reads TGTGCCAGCACCCTACAGGGGGCAGGGACTGAAGCTTTCTTT. Protein sequence: CASTLQGAGTEAFF.

The genes are TRBV25-1 and TRBJ2-5; D gene unclear. In germline, CDR1 is MGHDK, CDR2 SYGVNS. The ends were cut back, 2 bases at V and 5 bases at J, with 6 bases in the middle. CDR3 size: 12 residues. The CDR3 DNA is TGTGCCAGCAGTGAAGTGGGGGAGACCCAGTACTTC. Amino acid sequence: CASSEVGETQYF.

CDR3 in DNA: TGTGCCAGCAGCTCCTCGAGAGCGGGGGGGCCTACCTACGAGCAGTACTTC. Residues: CASSSSRAGGPTYEQYF. The chain joins TRBV7-9 to TRBJ2-7; TRBD2 agrees at 10 bases. This CDR3 spans 17 amino acids. The germline V gene has CDR1 SEHNR and CDR2 FQNEAQ (reference sequence). Unmatched junction bases numbered 11, after V lost 4 bases and J lost 2 bases.

This clone was observed a single time. V gene TRBV2 combines with J gene TRBJ2-5; D remains unclear. V was pared by 2 bases and J by 1 base, with 8 bases between. Germline assignment: CDR1 SNHLY and CDR2 FYNNEI. The CDR3 is 14 residues long. The CDR3 DNA reads TGTGCCAGCAGTGAATCCTCTGTCCAAGAGACCCAGTACTTC. This sequence encodes CASSESSVQETQYF. Together with reference TRBV2 and TRBJ2-5, the CDR3 gives the full variable domain: EPEVTQTPSHQVTQMGQEVILRCVPISNHLYFYWYRQILGQKVEFLVSFYNNEISEKSEIFDDQFSVERPDGSNFTLKIRSTKLEDSAMYFCASSESSVQETQYFGPGTRLLVL.